The clone carrying this T cell receptor beta chain was counted between two and nine times. The antigen remains undetermined. Scientists made TCR beta libraries using quantitative 5'-RACE with molecular barcodes. TCRdb passed the 5' RACE reads through MiXCR, listing each CDR3 protein once. Seen here are approximately 250,000 distinct CDR3 sequences, 24% observed once, and the top ten hold roughly 0.67%. The record originates from a study of CD8 T cells in ankylosing spondylitis. Findings and limits, study-wide: In ankylosing spondylitis blood, a motif of several highly homologous TCR beta variants appeared characteristic.

The ends lost 2 bases at V and 2 bases at J; junction bases unmatched: 12. Germline CDR1 is DFQATT and CDR2 is SNEGSKA (reference sequence). This CDR3 region has 16 residues. The V gene is TRBV20-1, the J gene TRBJ2-7; 7 bases agree with TRBD1. Sequencing input: blood, either unsorted or a sorted T cell fraction (not recorded which). The sequence was obtained from a male donor with ankylosing spondylitis or in good health (not recorded which). CDR3 residues: CSARRLGQGDPYEQYF. The CDR3 DNA is TGCAGTGCTAGAAGGCTGGGGCAGGGGGACCCCTACGAGCAGTACTTC.